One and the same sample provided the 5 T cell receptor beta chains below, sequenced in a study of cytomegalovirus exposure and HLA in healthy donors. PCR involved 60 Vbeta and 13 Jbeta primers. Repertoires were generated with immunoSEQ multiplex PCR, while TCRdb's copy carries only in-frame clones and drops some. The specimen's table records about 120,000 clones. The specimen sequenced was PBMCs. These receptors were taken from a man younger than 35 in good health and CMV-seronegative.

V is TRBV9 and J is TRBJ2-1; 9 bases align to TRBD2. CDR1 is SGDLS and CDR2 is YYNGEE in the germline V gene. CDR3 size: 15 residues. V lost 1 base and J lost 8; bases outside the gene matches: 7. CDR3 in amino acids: CASSVLRGTSYEQFF. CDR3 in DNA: TGTGCCAGCAGCGTACTGAGGGGGACTAGCTATGAGCAGTTCTTC.

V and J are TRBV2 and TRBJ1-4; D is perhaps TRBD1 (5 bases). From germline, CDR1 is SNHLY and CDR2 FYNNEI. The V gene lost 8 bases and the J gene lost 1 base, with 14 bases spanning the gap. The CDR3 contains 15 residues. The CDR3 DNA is TGTGCCAGCCTTGGGAGGGGCGTAACTAATGAAAAACTGTTTTTT. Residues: CASLGRGVTNEKLFF.

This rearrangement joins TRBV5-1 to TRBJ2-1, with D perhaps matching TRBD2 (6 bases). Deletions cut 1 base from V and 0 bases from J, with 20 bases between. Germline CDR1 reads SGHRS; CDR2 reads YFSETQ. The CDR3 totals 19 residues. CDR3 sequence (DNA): TGCGCCAGCAGCTTGCGATTTAGCGGAGCCTTTAGCTCCTACAATGAGCAGTTCTTC. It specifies CASSLRFSGAFSSYNEQFF.

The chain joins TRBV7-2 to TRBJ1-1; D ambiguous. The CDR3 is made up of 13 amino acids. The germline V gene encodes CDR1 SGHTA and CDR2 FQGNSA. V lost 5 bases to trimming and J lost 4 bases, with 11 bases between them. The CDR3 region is CASSPRLSTEAFF. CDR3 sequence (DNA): TGTGCCAGCAGCCCCCGTTTGAGCACTGAAGCTTTCTTT. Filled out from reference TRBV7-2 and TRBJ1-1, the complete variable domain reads GAGVSQSPSNKVTEKGKDVELRCDPISGHTALYWYRQSLGQGLEFLIYFQGNSAPDKSGLPSDRFSAERTGGSVSTLTIQRTQQEDSAVYLCASSPRLSTEAFFGQGTRLTVV.

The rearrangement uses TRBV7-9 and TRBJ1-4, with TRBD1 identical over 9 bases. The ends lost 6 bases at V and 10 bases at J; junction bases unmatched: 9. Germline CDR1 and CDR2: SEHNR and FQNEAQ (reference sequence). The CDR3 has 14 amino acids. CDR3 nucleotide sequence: TGTGCCAGCAGACTAGGACAGGGGAGGGGAAAACTGTTTTTT. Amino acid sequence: CASRLGQGRGKLFF.